Each of the 2 T cell receptor beta chains below was sequenced from the same sample in a study of blood T cell repertoires in COVID-19. Only in-frame clones appear in the TCRdb table, and some are missing; sequencing was by immunoSEQ multiplex PCR. The sample holds about 95,000 clones, approximately 91% seen once. Sequencing was done on a sample of peripheral blood. The receptors were sampled from a man in his 60s with COVID-19, enrolled during active disease.

The chain uses TRBV6-2 or TRBV6-3 and TRBJ2-7, with a tentative D call TRBD1 (6 bases). Germline assignment: CDR1 MNHEY and CDR2 SVGEGT. This CDR3 region has 14 residues. V lost 0 bases to trimming and J lost 3 bases, with 9 bases between them. Here the CDR3 reads CASSYSGGHYEQYF. CDR3 nucleotides: TGTGCCAGCAGTTACTCTGGGGGCCACTACGAGCAGTACTTC.

The chain recombines TRBV7-2 with TRBJ2-1, with 10 nucleotides matching TRBD2. This CDR3 spans 18 amino acids. Germline trimming cut 5 bases from V and 8 bases from J; bases unmatched to any gene: 18. Germline V gene lookup returns CDR1 SGHTA and CDR2 FQGNSA. CDR3 protein: CASSPPRGYSGRADEQFF. Here the CDR3 DNA reads TGTGCCAGCAGCCCCCCGAGAGGATACAGCGGGAGGGCCGATGAGCAGTTCTTC.